A selection of T cell receptor beta chains follows, all from one sample in a study of metastatic and nonmetastatic thyroid tumors. Through MiXCR, TCRdb re-clonotyped the PCR reads. The sample shows approximately 25,000 clones, 26% of them seen only once. Sequenced sample: blood. Receptors originate from a male donor with papillary thyroid cancer or a benign thyroid nodule (not recorded which). Some clones in this sample may be carry-over from other donors' samples. The CDR3 runs from the conserved cysteine through the conserved F or W. The order of the fields is D gene, clone size, J gene, V gene, CDR3 DNA, CDR3 protein. D genes are given only for firm matches. Where a row states a size, it is once, few, many or the class of an expanded clone; other rows omit it.

NA | many | TRBJ2-1 | TRBV7-3 | TGTGCCAGCAGCTCGCGCGGAGGCCCTGAGTCCTACAATGAGCAGTTCTTC | CASSSRGGPESYNEQFF
NA | many | TRBJ1-4 | TRBV4-1 | TGCGCCAGCAGCCAACCACGCGGGGGGACTGCAACTAATGAAAAACTGTTTTTT | CASSQPRGGTATNEKLFF
TRBD2 | NA | TRBJ2-7 | TRBV27 | TGTGCCAGCAGCTCATGGAGCGGGAGCTCCTACGTGCAGTACTTC | CASSSWSGSSYVQYF
TRBD1 | many | TRBJ2-1 | TRBV14 | TGTGCCAGCAGCCGACAAGGGACAGGGCTTGACAATGAGCAGTTCTTC | CASSRQGTGLDNEQFF
NA | many | TRBJ2-1 | TRBV28 | TGTGCCAGCAGTCGCCCGAAAGCGTCGCAGTTCTTC | CASSRPKASQFF
NA | few | TRBJ2-7 | TRBV6-1 | TGTGCCAGCCGAGAAACGCCATCCTACGAGCAGTACTTC | CASRETPSYEQYF
NA | NA | TRBJ1-3 | TRBV11-2 | TGTGCCAGCAGCCTGGAGTCGGGGGTGACTGGAAACACCATATATTTT | CASSLESGVTGNTIYF
TRBD2 | many | TRBJ2-5 | TRBV7-6 | TGTGCCAGCAGCTCCGCCCCGGTGGTAGCGGGACGAGAGACCCAGTACTTC | CASSSAPVVAGRETQYF
NA | many | TRBJ2-5 | TRBV20-1 | TGCAGTGCTTCCGGGACTATCACAGGGGAGACCCAGTACTTC | CSASGTITGETQYF
NA | many | TRBJ1-1 | TRBV14 | TGTGCCAGCAGCCAAGTGCAGGGGAGGGCTTTCTTT | CASSQVQGRAFF
NA | few | TRBJ2-7 | TRBV7-9 | TGTGCCAGCATGGACATATCCTACGAGCAGTACTTC | CASMDISYEQYF
TRBD2 | NA | TRBJ2-1 | TRBV10-3 | TGTTCCATCAGTGAGCGGGAGAGGTACAATGCGCAGTTCTTC | CSISERERYNAQFF
NA | many | TRBJ2-5 | TRBV28 | TGTGCCACCGACGACTCCCAAGAGACCCAGTACTTC | CATDDSQETQYF
NA | NA | TRBJ2-7 | TRBV13 | TGTGCCAGCAGCTCCATTGGAGGGGGGTTATACGAGCAGTACTTC | CASSSIGGGLYEQYF
NA | many | TRBJ1-4 | TRBV3-1 | TGTGCCAGCAGCCAAATCGACGGAAAAAAACTGTTTTTT | CASSQIDGKKLFF
TRBD1 | medium-sized | TRBJ2-7 | TRBV18 | TGTGCCAGCTCACCGGACAGGGTTCGCGAGCAGTACTTC | CASSPDRVREQYF
NA | medium-sized | TRBJ2-1 | TRBV24-1 | TGTGCCACCTCGGGGCCAGCATGGAGAGTTAGAGAGAGTGAGCAGTTCTTC | CATSGPAWRVRESEQFF
NA | NA | TRBJ2-7 | TRBV11-3 | TGTGCCAGCAGCTTAATGGGGGTGACCCCATACGAGCAGTACTTC | CASSLMGVTPYEQYF
NA | many | TRBJ2-5 | TRBV10-3 | TGTGCCATCAGTGAGTTCAAAGAGACCCAGTACTTC | CAISEFKETQYF
NA | NA | TRBJ2-3 | TRBV11-3 | TGTGCCAGCATCTCCGGGACCCGCATGGCGTATACGCAGTATTTT | CASISGTRMAYTQYF
NA | many | TRBJ1-5 | TRBV24-1 | TGTGCCACCAGTGATACGAGGGATCAGCCCCAGCATTTT | CATSDTRDQPQHF
NA | few | TRBJ2-5 | TRBV11-2 | TGTGCCAGCAGCTCAGAATGGAGAGAAGAGACCCAGTACTTC | CASSSEWREETQYF
NA | NA | TRBJ2-7 | TRBV6-1 | TGTGTCAGCCCCGGAGAGGTCGAGCAGTACTTC | CVSPGEVEQYF
NA | many | TRBJ2-7 | TRBV7-8 | TGTGCCAGCAGCTTACCGGCAGGGGCGAACTACGAGCAGTACTTC | CASSLPAGANYEQYF
NA | many | TRBJ2-7 | TRBV7-8 | TGTGCCAGCAGCTCCTCGGGACCGCAGCCCTACGAGCAGTACTTC | CASSSSGPQPYEQYF
NA | medium-sized | TRBJ2-7 | TRBV28 | TGTGCCATTCGTTTGGGGGGAAGCTCCTACGAGCAGTACTTC | CAIRLGGSSYEQYF
NA | few | TRBJ2-7 | TRBV27 | TGTGCCACCTGGAGCTGGGGGAGGTCCTACGAGCAGTACTTC | CATWSWGRSYEQYF
TRBD2 | many | TRBJ2-7 | TRBV11-2 | TGTGCCAGCACCTATAGGGCCCTAGCGGGAGGACAGCAGTACTTC | CASTYRALAGGQQYF
TRBD2 | many | TRBJ2-5 | TRBV7-2 | TGTGCCAGCAGCTTAGCGCTAAGCGGGAGACGTCGGGGCCAAGAGACCCAGTACTTC | CASSLALSGRRRGQETQYF
NA | NA | TRBJ1-1 | TRBV6-1 | TGTGCCAGGAGTGAGATAGGGGTGGGGGATCCGAACACTGAAGCATTCTTT | CARSEIGVGDPNTEAFF
NA | many | TRBJ2-5 | TRBV28 | TGTGCCAGCAGTGGGGGGACTTCGCAAGAGACCCAGTACTTC | CASSGGTSQETQYF
TRBD2 | NA | TRBJ2-7 | TRBV11-2 | TGTGCCAGCAGTCCTCAACTAGCGAGCGAATACGAGCAGTACTTC | CASSPQLASEYEQYF
NA | many | TRBJ1-4 | TRBV20-1 | TGCAGTGCGGTTTGGCAATATGAAAAACTGTTTTTT | CSAVWQYEKLFF
TRBD1 | many | TRBJ2-3 | TRBV18 | TGTGCCAGCTCACAGGGGACAGGGACCCCAGATACGCAGTATTTT | CASSQGTGTPDTQYF
NA | many | TRBJ2-3 | TRBV4-2 | TGTGCCAGCAGCCCAACGGCAGATACGCAGTATTTT | CASSPTADTQYF
NA | NA | TRBJ1-1 | TRBV20-1 | TGCAGTGAAATAGGAGCTCGTTTGAACACTGAAGCTTTCTTT | CSEIGARLNTEAFF
TRBD1 | medium-sized | TRBJ1-6 | TRBV19 | TGTGCCAGTAGTACGACAGGGGTAAATTCACCCCTCCACTTT | CASSTTGVNSPLHF
NA | NA | TRBJ2-7 | TRBV6-1 | TGTGCCAGCAGTGAAGAGGGAGGGGCAGGGGGCTACGAGCAGTACTTC | CASSEEGGAGGYEQYF
TRBD1 | many | TRBJ1-5 | TRBV6-1 | TGTGCCAGCAGAACCCACGCCAGGGGGGGACTCGGGCCCCAGCATTTT | CASRTHARGGLGPQHF
NA | many | TRBJ1-1 | TRBV18 | TGTGCCAGCTCAGCATACACTGAAGCTTTCTTT | CASSAYTEAFF
NA | many | TRBJ2-3 | TRBV12-5 | TGTGCTAGTGGTTTGGTACTGGGCAGGGCCGAGGGTACGCAGTATTTT | CASGLVLGRAEGTQYF
NA | medium-sized | TRBJ1-6 | TRBV20-1 | TGCAGTGCTAGTCCCCAACGACGGCCTTGGCGGGCCCTCCACTTT | CSASPQRRPWRALHF
NA | many | TRBJ2-2 | TRBV10-1 | TGCGCCAGCAAACAGGAAGGAGGGGAGCTGTTTTTT | CASKQEGGELFF
NA | NA | TRBJ2-1 | TRBV11-3 | TGTGCCAGCAGCTTAGTAATGCTGAATGAGCATTTCTTC | CASSLVMLNEHFF
TRBD2 | medium-sized | TRBJ2-7 | TRBV6-5 | TGTGCCAGCAGTTACTCGGGACTAGCGGGAGGAAGACGCGAGCAGTACTTC | CASSYSGLAGGRREQYF
NA | medium-sized | TRBJ1-1 | TRBV6-1 | TGTGCCAGCAGTCATCGTTCTCGTGAAGCTTTCTTT | CASSHRSREAFF
NA | many | TRBJ2-5 | TRBV7-9 | TGTGCCAGCAGCATCAGTCCCAGACACCCGTACCAAGAGACCCAGTACTTC | CASSISPRHPYQETQYF
NA | many | TRBJ2-4 | TRBV6-5 | TGTGCCAGCAGTTACTCGAACACCGTCGGGGCCCAAAACATTCAGTACTTC | CASSYSNTVGAQNIQYF
NA | many | TRBJ1-6 | TRBV3-1 | TGTGCCAGCAGACTTGTGGGGGCCGGACCTAATTCACCCCTCCACTTT | CASRLVGAGPNSPLHF
NA | many | TRBJ1-3 | TRBV20-1 | TGCAGTGCTAGAGATTCAGGGTATACTCCTGGAAACACCATATATTTT | CSARDSGYTPGNTIYF
NA | few | TRBJ2-7 | TRBV6-1 | TGTGCCAGCAGTGAATCCGTGACTAAGCATTCCTACGAGCAGTACTTC | CASSESVTKHSYEQYF
TRBD2 | few | TRBJ2-1 | TRBV2 | TGTGCCATCAGTGGGTGGGACTACGAGCAGTTCTTC | CAISGWDYEQFF
NA | many | TRBJ2-1 | TRBV11-2 | TGTGCCAGCAGCTTAGGACATGAGCAGTTCTTC | CASSLGHEQFF